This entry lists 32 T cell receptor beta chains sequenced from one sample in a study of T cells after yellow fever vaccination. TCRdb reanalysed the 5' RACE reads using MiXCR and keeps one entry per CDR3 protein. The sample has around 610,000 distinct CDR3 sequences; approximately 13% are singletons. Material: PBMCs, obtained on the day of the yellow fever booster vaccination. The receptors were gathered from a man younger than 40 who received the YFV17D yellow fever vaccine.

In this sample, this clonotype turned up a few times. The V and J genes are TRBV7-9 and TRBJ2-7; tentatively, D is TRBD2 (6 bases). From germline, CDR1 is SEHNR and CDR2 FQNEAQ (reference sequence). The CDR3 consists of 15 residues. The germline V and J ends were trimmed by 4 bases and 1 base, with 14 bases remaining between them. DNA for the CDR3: TGTGCCAGCAGCTCCTGGGTAGCGGAGTCCTACGAGCAGTACTTC. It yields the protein CASSSWVAESYEQYF.

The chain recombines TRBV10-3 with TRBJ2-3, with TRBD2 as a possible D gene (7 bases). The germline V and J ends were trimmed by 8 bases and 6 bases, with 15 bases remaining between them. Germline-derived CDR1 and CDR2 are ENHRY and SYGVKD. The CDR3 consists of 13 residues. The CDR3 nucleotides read TGTGCCATCGGGGGGGCTAGCGCGGATACGCAGTATTTT. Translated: CAIGGASADTQYF.

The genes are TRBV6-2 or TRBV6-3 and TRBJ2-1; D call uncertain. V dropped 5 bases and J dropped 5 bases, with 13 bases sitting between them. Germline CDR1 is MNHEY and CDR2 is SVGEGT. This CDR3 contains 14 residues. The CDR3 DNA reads TGTGCCAGCAGTCGCAATTTGGATCACAATGAGCAGTTCTTC. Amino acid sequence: CASSRNLDHNEQFF.

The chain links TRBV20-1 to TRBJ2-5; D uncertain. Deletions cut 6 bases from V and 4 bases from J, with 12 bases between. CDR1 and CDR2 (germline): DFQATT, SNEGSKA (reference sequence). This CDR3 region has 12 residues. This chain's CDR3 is CSAFGLGETQYF. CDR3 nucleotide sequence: TGCAGTGCATTCGGTCTCGGAGAGACCCAGTACTTC.

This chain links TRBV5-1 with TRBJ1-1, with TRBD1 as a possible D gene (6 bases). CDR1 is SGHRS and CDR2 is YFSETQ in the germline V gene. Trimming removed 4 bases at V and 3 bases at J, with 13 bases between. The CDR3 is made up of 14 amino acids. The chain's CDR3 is CASSLQAGDTEAFF. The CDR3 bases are TGCGCCAGCAGCCTCCAGGCAGGGGACACTGAAGCTTTCTTT.

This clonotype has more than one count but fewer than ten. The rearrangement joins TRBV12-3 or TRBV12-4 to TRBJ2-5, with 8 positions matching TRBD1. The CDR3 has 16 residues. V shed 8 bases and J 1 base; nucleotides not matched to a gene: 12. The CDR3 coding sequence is TGTGCCAGCGGCTTCCTTGGGACAGGCTCCCAAGAGACCCAGTACTTC. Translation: CASGFLGTGSQETQYF.

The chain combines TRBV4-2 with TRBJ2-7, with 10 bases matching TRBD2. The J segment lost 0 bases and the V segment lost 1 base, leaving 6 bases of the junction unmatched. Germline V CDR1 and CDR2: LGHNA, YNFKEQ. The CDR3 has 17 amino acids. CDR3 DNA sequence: TGTGCCAGCAGCCAAGGCGGGTCTAGCGGGAGCTCCTACGAGCAGTACTTC. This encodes CASSQGGSSGSSYEQYF.

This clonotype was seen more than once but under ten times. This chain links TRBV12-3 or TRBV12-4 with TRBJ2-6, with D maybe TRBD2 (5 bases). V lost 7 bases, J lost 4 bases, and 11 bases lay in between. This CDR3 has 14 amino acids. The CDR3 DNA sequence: TGTGCCAGCATCCCCACTAGAGGGGCCAACGTCCTGACTTTC. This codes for CASIPTRGANVLTF.

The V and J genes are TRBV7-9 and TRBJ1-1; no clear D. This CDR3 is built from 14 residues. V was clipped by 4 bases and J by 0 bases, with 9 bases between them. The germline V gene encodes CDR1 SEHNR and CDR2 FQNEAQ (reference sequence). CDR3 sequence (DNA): TGTGCCAGCAGCTGGAGCAGGTTGAACACTGAAGCTTTCTTT. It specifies CASSWSRLNTEAFF.

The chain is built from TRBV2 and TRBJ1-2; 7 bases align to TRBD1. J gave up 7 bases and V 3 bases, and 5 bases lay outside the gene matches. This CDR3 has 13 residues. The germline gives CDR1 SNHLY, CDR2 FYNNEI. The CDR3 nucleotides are TGTGCCAGCAGTGACGACAGGGACGCTGGCTACACCTTC. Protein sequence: CASSDDRDAGYTF.

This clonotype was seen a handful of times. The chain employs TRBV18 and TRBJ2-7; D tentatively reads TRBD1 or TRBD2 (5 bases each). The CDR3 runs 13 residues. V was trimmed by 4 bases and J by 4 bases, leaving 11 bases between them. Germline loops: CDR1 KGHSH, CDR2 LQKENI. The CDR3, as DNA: TGTGCCAGCTCACTCCGGGACCTTTACGAGCAGTACTTC. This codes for CASSLRDLYEQYF.

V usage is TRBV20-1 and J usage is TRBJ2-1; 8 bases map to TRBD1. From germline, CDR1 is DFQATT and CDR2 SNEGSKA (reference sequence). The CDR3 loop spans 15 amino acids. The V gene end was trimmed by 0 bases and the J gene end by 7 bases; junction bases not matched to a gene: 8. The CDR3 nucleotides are TGCAGTGCTAGAGATTCGTCAGGGGGCAGGAATGAGCAGTTCTTC. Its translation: CSARDSSGGRNEQFF.

The CDR3 DNA sequence: TGCGCCAGCAGCCCCCCTATGAAGCGAGACACAGATACGCAGTATTTT. Its protein product is CASSPPMKRDTDTQYF. The V gene is TRBV5-1, the J gene TRBJ2-3; D not resolved. The CDR3 sequence is 16 residues long. Deletions cut 4 bases from V and 2 bases from J, with 17 bases between. Germline values: CDR1 SGHRS, CDR2 YFSETQ.

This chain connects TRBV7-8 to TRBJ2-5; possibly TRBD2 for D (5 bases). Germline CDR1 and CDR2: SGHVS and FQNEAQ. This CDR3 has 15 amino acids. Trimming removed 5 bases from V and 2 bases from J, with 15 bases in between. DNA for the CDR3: TGTGCCAGCAGCCAGCCGGTGAGCGGACAAGAGACCCAGTACTTC. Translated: CASSQPVSGQETQYF.

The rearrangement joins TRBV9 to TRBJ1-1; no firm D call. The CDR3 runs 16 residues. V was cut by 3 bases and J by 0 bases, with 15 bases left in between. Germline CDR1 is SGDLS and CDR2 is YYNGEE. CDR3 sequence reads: CASSDGPGSMNTEAFF. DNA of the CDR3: TGTGCCAGCAGCGATGGGCCAGGAAGTATGAACACTGAAGCTTTCTTT.

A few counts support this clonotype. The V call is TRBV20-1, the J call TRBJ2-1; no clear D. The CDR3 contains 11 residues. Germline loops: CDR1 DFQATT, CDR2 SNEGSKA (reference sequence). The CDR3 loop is CTFYGTGEQFF. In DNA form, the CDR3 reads TGCACCTTCTATGGAACCGGTGAGCAGTTCTTC.

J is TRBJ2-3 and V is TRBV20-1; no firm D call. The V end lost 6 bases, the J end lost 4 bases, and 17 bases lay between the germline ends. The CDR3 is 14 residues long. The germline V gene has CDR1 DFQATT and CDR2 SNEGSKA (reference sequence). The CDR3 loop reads CSAFRPDPPDTQYF. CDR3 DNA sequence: TGCAGTGCCTTCAGACCGGATCCCCCAGATACGCAGTATTTT.

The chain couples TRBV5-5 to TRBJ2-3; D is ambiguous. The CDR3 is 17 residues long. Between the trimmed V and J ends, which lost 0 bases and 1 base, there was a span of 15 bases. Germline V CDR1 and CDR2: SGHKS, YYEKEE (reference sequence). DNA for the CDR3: TGTGCCAGCAGCTTGGTTTCGTGGCTAGAGGGCACAGATACGCAGTATTTT. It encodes CASSLVSWLEGTDTQYF.

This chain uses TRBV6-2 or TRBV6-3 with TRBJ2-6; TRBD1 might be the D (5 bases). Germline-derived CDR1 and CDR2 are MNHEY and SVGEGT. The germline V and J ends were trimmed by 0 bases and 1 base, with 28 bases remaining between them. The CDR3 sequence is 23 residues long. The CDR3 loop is CASSYSGQTFAAGHRSGANVLTF. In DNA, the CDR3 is TGTGCCAGCAGTTACTCAGGACAAACCTTCGCGGCTGGACACCGGTCTGGGGCCAACGTCCTGACTTTC.

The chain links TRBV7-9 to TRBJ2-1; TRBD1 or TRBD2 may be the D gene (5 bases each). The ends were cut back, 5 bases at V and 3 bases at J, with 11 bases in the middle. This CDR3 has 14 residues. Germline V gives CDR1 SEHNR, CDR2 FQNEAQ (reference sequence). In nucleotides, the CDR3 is TGTGCCAGCAGCCTGGGACCAAACTACAATGAGCAGTTCTTC. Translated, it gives CASSLGPNYNEQFF.

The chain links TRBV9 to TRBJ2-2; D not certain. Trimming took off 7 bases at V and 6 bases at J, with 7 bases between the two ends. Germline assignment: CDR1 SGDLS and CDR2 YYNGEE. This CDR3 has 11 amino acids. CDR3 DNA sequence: TGTGCCAGCGGACCCGCCGGGGAGCTGTTTTTT. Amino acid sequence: CASGPAGELFF.

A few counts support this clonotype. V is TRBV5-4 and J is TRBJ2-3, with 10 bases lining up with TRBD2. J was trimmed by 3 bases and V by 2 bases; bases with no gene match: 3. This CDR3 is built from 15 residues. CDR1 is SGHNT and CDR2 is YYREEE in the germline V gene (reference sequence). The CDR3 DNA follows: TGTGCCAGCAGCTTACTAGCGGGAAAGACAGATACGCAGTATTTT. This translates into CASSLLAGKTDTQYF.

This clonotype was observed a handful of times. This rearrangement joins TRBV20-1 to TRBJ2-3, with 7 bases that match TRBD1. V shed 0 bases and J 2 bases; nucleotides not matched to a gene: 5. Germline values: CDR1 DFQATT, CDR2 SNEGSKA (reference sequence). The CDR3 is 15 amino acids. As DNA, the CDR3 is TGCAGTGCTAGAGATAGGGGGCGGTTCACAGATACGCAGTATTTT. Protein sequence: CSARDRGRFTDTQYF.

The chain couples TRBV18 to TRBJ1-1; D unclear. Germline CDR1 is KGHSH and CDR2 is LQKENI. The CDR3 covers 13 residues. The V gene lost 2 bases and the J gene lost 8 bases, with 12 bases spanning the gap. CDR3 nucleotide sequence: TGTGCCAGCTCACCAGCTGTAAAGTTCGAAGCTTTCTTT. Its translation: CASSPAVKFEAFF.

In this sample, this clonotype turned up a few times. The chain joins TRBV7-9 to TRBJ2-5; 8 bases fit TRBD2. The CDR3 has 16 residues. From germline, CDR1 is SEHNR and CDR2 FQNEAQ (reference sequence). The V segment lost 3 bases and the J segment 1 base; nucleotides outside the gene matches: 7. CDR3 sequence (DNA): TGTGCCAGCAGCTTTCTAGCGGGCCTCCTCCAAGAGACCCAGTACTTC. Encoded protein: CASSFLAGLLQETQYF. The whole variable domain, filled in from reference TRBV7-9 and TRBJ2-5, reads DTGVSQNPRHKITKRGQNVTFRCDPISEHNRLYWYRQTLGQGPEFLTYFQNEAQLEKSRLLSDRFSAERPKGSFSTLEIQRTEQGDSAMYLCASSFLAGLLQETQYFGPGTRLLVL.

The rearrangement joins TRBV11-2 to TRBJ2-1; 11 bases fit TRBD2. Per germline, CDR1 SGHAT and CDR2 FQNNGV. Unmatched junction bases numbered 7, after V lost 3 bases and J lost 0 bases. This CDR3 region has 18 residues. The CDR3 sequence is CASSFGTSGVSSYNEQFF. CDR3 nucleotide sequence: TGTGCCAGCAGCTTCGGGACTAGCGGAGTTAGCTCCTACAATGAGCAGTTCTTC.

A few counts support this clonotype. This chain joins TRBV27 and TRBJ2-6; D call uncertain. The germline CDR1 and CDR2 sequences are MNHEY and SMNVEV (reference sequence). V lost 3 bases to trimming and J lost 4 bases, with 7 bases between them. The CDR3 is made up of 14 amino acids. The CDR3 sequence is CASSFAPGANVLTF. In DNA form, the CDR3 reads TGTGCCAGCAGTTTTGCTCCCGGGGCCAACGTCCTGACTTTC.

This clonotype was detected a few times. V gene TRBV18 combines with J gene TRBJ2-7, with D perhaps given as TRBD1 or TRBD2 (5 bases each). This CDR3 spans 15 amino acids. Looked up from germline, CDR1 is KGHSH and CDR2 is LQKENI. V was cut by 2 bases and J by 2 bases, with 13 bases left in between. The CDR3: CASSPVGTGPYEQYF. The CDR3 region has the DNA TGTGCCAGCTCACCAGTGGGCACGGGACCCTACGAGCAGTACTTC. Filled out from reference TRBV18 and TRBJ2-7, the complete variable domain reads NAGVMQNPRHLVRRRGQEARLRCSPMKGHSHVYWYRQLPEEGLKFMVYLQKENIIDESGMPKERFSAEFPKEGPSILRIQQVVRGDSAAYFCASSPVGTGPYEQYFGPGTRLTVT.

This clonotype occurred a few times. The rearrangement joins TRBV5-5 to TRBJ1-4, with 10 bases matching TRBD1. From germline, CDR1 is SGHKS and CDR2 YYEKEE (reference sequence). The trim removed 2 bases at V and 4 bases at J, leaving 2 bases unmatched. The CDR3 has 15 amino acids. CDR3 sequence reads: CASSFWDRGNEKLFF. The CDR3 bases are TGTGCCAGCAGCTTTTGGGACAGGGGTAATGAAAAACTGTTTTTT.

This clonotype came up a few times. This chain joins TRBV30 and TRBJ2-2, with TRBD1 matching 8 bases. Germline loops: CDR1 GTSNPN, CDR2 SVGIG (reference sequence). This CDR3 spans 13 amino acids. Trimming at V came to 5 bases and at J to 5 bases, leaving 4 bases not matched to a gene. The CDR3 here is CAWDRGGTGELFF. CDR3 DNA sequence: TGTGCCTGGGACAGGGGAGGTACCGGGGAGCTGTTTTTT.

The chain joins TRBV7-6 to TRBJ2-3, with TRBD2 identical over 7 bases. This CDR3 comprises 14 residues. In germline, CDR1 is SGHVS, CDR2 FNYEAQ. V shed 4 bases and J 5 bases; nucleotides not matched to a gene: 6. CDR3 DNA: TGTGCCAGCAGCTCCTTTGGGGGGGAAGATACGCAGTATTTT. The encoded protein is CASSSFGGEDTQYF. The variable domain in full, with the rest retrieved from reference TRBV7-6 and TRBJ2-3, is GAGVSQSPRYKVTKRGQDVALRCDPISGHVSLYWYRQALGQGPEFLTYFNYEAQQDKSGLPNDRFSAERPEGSISTLTIQRTEQRDSAMYRCASSSFGGEDTQYFGPGTRLTVL.

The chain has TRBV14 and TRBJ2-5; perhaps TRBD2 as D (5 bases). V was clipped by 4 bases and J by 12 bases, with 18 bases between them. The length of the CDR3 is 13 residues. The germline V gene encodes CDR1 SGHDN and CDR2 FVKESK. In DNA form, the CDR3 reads TGTGCCAGCAGCCGCGGAGGAGTCGGTTGGGAGTACTTC. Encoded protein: CASSRGGVGWEYF.